The clone carrying this TCR beta chain was counted once. These data belong to a study of T cell responses to AZD1222 COVID-19 vaccine. The protocol was immunoSEQ multiplex PCR, while the TCRdb copy is restricted to in-frame clones and leaves out a portion. This table has about 100,000 clones, approximately 86% appearing once. Germline loops: CDR1 ENHRY, CDR2 SYGVKD. This CDR3 is built from 16 residues. V lost 3 bases to trimming and J lost 7 bases; unmatched junction nucleotides: 11. The V and J genes are TRBV10-3 and TRBJ2-2; 7 positions match TRBD2. The TCR originated in an adult in good health. The specimen was peripheral blood, collected on day 0 of AZD1222 vaccination. This CDR3 is CAISEMTGGVGGELFF. In nucleotides, the CDR3 is TGTGCCATCAGTGAAATGACGGGAGGTGTGGGCGGGGAGCTGTTTTTT.